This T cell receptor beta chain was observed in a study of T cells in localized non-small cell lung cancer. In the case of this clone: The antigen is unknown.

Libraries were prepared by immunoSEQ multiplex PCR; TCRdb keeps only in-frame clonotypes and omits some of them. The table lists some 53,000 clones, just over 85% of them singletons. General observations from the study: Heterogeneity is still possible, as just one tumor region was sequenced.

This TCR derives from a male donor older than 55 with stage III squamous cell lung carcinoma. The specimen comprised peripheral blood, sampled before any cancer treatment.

CDR3 amino acids: CASSYIGTGDYGYTF. The DNA of the CDR3 is TGTGCCAGCAGTTACATAGGGACAGGGGACTATGGCTACACCTTC. J is TRBJ1-2 and V is TRBV6-5; TRBD1 matches at 10 bases. V shed 2 bases, J shed 3 bases, and the junction held 3 bases outside the gene matches. The CDR3 is made up of 15 amino acids. Germline CDR1 and CDR2: MNHEY and SVGAGI.